What follows is one TCR beta chain and its context. TCRdb's table, derived via immunoSEQ multiplex PCR, lists solely in-frame clones and lacks some. The sample consists of approximately 74,000 clones, 85% to 95% of them appearing once. The entry originates in a study of OX40 agonist ivuxolimab in advanced cancers. This CDR3 region has 15 residues. The V gene lost 4 bases and the J gene lost 1 base, with 11 bases spanning the gap. Germline V gives CDR1 SGHRS, CDR2 YFSETQ. Sequences were derived from CD4+ or CD8+ T cells sorted from blood, sampled in a trial of the OX40 agonist ivuxolimab. The TCR was taken from an adult with an advanced solid tumor such as melanoma, head and neck, liver or kidney cancer. This chain links TRBV5-1 with TRBJ1-4; possibly TRBD1 for D (6 bases). Written as DNA, the CDR3 is TGCGCCAGCAGCCCCAAACAGGGAACTAATGAAAAACTGTTTTTT. Translating gives CASSPKQGTNEKLFF.